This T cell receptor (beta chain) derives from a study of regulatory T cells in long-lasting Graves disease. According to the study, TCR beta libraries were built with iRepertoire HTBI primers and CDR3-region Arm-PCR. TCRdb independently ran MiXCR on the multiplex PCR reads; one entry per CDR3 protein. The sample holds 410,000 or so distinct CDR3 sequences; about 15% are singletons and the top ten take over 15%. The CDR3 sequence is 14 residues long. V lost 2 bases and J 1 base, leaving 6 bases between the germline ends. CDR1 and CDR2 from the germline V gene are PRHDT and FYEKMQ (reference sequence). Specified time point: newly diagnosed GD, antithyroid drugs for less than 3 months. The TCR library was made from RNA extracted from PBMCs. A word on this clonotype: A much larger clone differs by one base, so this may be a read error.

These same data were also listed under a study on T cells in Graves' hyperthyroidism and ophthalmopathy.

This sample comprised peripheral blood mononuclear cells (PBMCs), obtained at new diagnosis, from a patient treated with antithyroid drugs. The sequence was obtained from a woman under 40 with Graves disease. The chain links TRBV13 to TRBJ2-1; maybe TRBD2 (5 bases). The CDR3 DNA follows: TGTGCCAGCAGCTTAAGGACTTCCTACAATGAGCAGTTCTTC. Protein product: CASSLRTSYNEQFF.